These 18 T cell receptor beta chains share one sample of origin, sequenced in a study of identical twins. TCRdb independently ran MiXCR on the 5' RACE reads; one entry per CDR3 protein. The sample contains 600,000 to 800,000 distinct CDR3 sequences, less than 25% of which appear only once. Separately, the same data were catalogued under a study of T cells expressing NK-cell markers.

The sample was PBMCs. These receptors came from a woman aged 18-35 years in good health.

This clonotype showed up many times. This chain joins TRBV6-5 and TRBJ2-7, with D perhaps TRBD2 (6 bases). The CDR3 extends over 14 amino acids. Trimming stripped 0 bases from V and 0 bases from J, with 6 bases between. Germline CDR1 reads MNHEY; CDR2 reads SVGAGI. CDR3 region: CASSYSGGSYEQYF. In DNA, the CDR3 is TGTGCCAGCAGTTACTCGGGGGGCTCCTACGAGCAGTACTTC.

This chain connects TRBV18 to TRBJ2-7; the D gene is possibly TRBD1 (5 bases). The CDR3 sequence is 16 residues long. Germline values: CDR1 KGHSH, CDR2 LQKENI. The V end lost 0 bases, the J end lost 1 base, and 13 bases lay between the germline ends. CDR3 sequence reads: CASSPPIGARSYEQYF. CDR3 sequence (DNA): TGTGCCAGCTCACCACCGATAGGGGCTAGGTCCTACGAGCAGTACTTC.

The chain is built from TRBV7-2 and TRBJ1-3, with TRBD1 identical over 7 bases. Germline loops: CDR1 SGHTA, CDR2 FQGNSA. CDR3 length: 13 residues. V was clipped by 5 bases and J by 4 bases; unmatched bases: 2. The DNA of the CDR3 is TGTGCCAGCAGCCCGGACAGGGGAAACACCATATATTTT. Protein product: CASSPDRGNTIYF.

This clonotype appeared a few times. The chain joins TRBV20-1 to TRBJ2-2; 11 bases agree with TRBD2. Looked up from germline, CDR1 is DFQATT and CDR2 is SNEGSKA (reference sequence). Germline trimming cut 6 bases from V and 6 bases from J; bases unmatched to any gene: 15. The CDR3 is 17 residues long. The CDR3 spells CSASSGAGTSGPGELFF. CDR3 coding DNA: TGCAGTGCCTCCAGCGGGGCGGGGACTAGCGGTCCCGGGGAGCTGTTTTTT.

J is TRBJ2-1 and V is TRBV15; possibly TRBD1 for D (5 bases). The CDR3 consists of 14 residues. Germline assignment: CDR1 LNHNV and CDR2 YYDKDF (reference sequence). The germline V and J ends were trimmed by 4 bases and 3 bases, with 10 bases remaining between them. CDR3 in amino acids: CATSKATGYNEQFF. The CDR3 DNA follows: TGTGCCACCAGCAAGGCCACAGGCTACAATGAGCAGTTCTTC.

V and J are TRBV10-3 and TRBJ1-1, with D possibly TRBD1 on 6 matching bases. CDR3 length: 15 residues. V lost 3 bases to trimming and J lost 1 base, with 12 bases between them. The germline V gene encodes CDR1 ENHRY and CDR2 SYGVKD. CDR3: CAISDYRGSNTEAFF. The CDR3 DNA sequence: TGTGCCATCAGTGATTATAGGGGGTCGAACACTGAAGCTTTCTTT.

The CDR3 coding sequence is TGCAGTGCTAGAGTTACGGGACAGTATAGCAATCAGCCCCAGCATTTT. It codes for CSARVTGQYSNQPQHF. This rearrangement joins TRBV20-1 to TRBJ1-5; 7 bases align to TRBD1. J gave up 0 bases and V 1 base, and 6 bases lay outside the gene matches. The germline CDR1 and CDR2 sequences are DFQATT and SNEGSKA (reference sequence). CDR3 size: 16 residues.

This clonotype was seen ten or more times. The chain has TRBV20-1 and TRBJ2-3, with 14 bases identical to TRBD2. The CDR3 loop spans 17 amino acids. V shed 0 bases, J shed 6 bases, and the junction held 8 bases outside the gene matches. In germline, CDR1 is DFQATT, CDR2 SNEGSKA (reference sequence). The DNA of the CDR3 is TGCAGTGCTAGAGATCCTCGACTAGCGGGAGGGATGGATACGCAGTATTTT. As protein: CSARDPRLAGGMDTQYF.

The genes are TRBV13 and TRBJ1-2, with D hard to call. CDR3 length: 14 residues. V was cut by 5 bases and J by 3 bases, with 13 bases left in between. CDR1 and CDR2 (germline): PRHDT, FYEKMQ (reference sequence). CDR3 loop: CASSPGEGYYGYTF. The CDR3 DNA reads as TGTGCCAGCAGCCCTGGAGAGGGATACTATGGCTACACCTTC.

The chain couples TRBV12-3 or TRBV12-4 to TRBJ2-3, with 8 bases lining up with TRBD2. The V segment lost 6 bases and the J segment 8 bases; nucleotides outside the gene matches: 4. The CDR3 consists of 12 residues. The CDR3 DNA sequence: TGTGCCAGCAGCCAAGCGGGAGCTACGCAGTATTTT. It encodes CASSQAGATQYF.

The rearrangement links TRBV12-3 or TRBV12-4 to TRBJ2-7, with 7 positions matching TRBD1. Unmatched junction bases numbered 8, after V lost 3 bases and J lost 3 bases. The CDR3 is 15 amino acids. Written as DNA, the CDR3 is TGTGCCAGCAGTTTGCTCCGGACAGGAGACTACGAGCAGTACTTC. Translated, it gives CASSLLRTGDYEQYF.

V usage is TRBV15 and J usage is TRBJ2-5; a weak D match, TRBD1 (6 bases). The CDR3 length is 14 residues. Per germline, CDR1 LNHNV and CDR2 YYDKDF (reference sequence). V lost 0 bases to trimming and J lost 6 bases, with 11 bases between them. The CDR3 DNA sequence: TGTGCCACCAGCAGAGACCTGGGGGCACAGACCCAGTACTTC. Translated, it gives CATSRDLGAQTQYF.

This clonotype has more than one count but fewer than ten. The rearrangement links TRBV7-8 to TRBJ2-3; 7 bases match TRBD1. Germline V gene sequence: CDR1 SGHVS, CDR2 FQNEAQ. Trimming took 7 bases from V and 4 from J; bases not matched to a gene: 11. There are 15 residues in the CDR3. The CDR3 is CASNSEGAASDTQYF. For the CDR3, the DNA is TGTGCCAGCAACTCCGAGGGGGCCGCGTCAGATACGCAGTATTTT.

The chain joins TRBV12-3 or TRBV12-4 to TRBJ1-5; D gene unclear. Trimming cost V 1 base and J 9 bases, with 10 bases left between them. The CDR3 is made up of 13 amino acids. This CDR3 is CASSLDRSGPQHF. The CDR3 bases are TGTGCCAGCAGTTTAGACCGCTCAGGGCCCCAGCATTTT.

This clonotype has at least ten counts. The chain carries TRBV25-1 and TRBJ2-2; TRBD1 might be the D (6 bases). The germline CDR1 and CDR2 sequences are MGHDK and SYGVNS. The CDR3 is 16 amino acids. Trimming pared 7 bases from V and 1 base from J, leaving 16 bases between. The CDR3 region has the DNA TGTGCCAGCACTCGAGGGGGATATAGGAACACCGGGGAGCTGTTTTTT. This gives the protein CASTRGGYRNTGELFF.

This clonotype was recorded many times. The chain uses TRBV12-5 and TRBJ2-1; D is ambiguous. Germline V gene data show CDR1 as LGHNT and CDR2 as FRNRAP. V was cut by 5 bases and J by 3 bases, with 11 bases left in between. This CDR3 spans 14 amino acids. The CDR3 reads CASGTSSGYNEQFF. DNA of the CDR3: TGTGCTAGTGGTACTTCGTCAGGCTACAATGAGCAGTTCTTC. Together with reference TRBV12-5 and TRBJ2-1, the CDR3 gives the full variable domain: DARVTQTPRHKVTEMGQEVTMRCQPILGHNTVFWYRQTMMQGLELLAYFRNRAPLDDSGMPKDRFSAEMPDATLATLKIQPSEPRDSAVYFCASGTSSGYNEQFFGPGTRLTVL.

This clonotype came up a few times. The V gene is TRBV15, the J gene TRBJ2-5; the D gene is possibly TRBD1 (6 bases). Between the trimmed V and J ends, which lost 5 bases and 1 base, there was a span of 14 bases. CDR3 length equals 15 residues. Germline assignment: CDR1 LNHNV and CDR2 YYDKDF (reference sequence). The CDR3 is CATSGWGQGQETQYF. The CDR3 coding sequence is TGTGCCACCAGCGGTTGGGGGCAGGGCCAAGAGACCCAGTACTTC.

This clonotype was counted ten times or more. The V gene is TRBV29-1, the J gene TRBJ2-7, with D hard to call. This CDR3 has 12 amino acids. CDR1 and CDR2 (germline): SQVTM, ANQGSEA. Trimming took 8 bases from V and 2 from J, leaving 13 bases between them. The CDR3 region has the DNA TGCAGCCTATCGTTTGGGGCCTACGAGCAGTACTTC. As protein: CSLSFGAYEQYF.